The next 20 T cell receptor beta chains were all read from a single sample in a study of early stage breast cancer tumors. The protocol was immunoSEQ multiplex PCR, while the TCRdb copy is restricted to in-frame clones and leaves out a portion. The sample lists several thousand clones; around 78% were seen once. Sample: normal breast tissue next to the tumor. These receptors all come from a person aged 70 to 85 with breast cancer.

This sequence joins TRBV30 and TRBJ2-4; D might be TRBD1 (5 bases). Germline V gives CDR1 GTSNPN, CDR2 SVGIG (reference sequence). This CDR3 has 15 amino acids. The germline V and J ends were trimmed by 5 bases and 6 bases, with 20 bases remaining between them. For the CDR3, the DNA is TGTGCCTGGGCCCGAGTATCCGACAGAGTAAACATTCAGTACTTC. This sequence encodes CAWARVSDRVNIQYF.

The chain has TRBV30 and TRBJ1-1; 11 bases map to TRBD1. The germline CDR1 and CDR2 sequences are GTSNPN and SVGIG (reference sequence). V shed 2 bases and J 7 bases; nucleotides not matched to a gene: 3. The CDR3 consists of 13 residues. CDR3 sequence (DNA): TGTGCCTGGAGTAAGGGACAGGGGGTTGAAGCTTTCTTT. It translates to CAWSKGQGVEAFF. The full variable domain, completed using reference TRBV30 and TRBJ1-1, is SQTIHQWPATLVQPVGSPLSLECTVEGTSNPNLYWYRQAAGRGLQLLFYSVGIGQISSEVPQNLSASRPQDRQFILSSKKLLLSDSGFYLCAWSKGQGVEAFFGQGTRLTVV.

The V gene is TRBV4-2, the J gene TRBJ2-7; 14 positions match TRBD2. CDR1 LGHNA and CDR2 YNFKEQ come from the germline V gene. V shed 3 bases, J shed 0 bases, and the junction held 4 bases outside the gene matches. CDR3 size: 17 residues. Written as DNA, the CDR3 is TGTGCCAGCAGCCAGGGACTAGCGGGAGAAATCTCCTACGAGCAGTACTTC. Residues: CASSQGLAGEISYEQYF.

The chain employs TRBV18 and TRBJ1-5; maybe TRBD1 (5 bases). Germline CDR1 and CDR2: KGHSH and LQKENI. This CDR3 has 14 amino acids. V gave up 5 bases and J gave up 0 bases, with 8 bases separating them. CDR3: CASSGRGSNQPQHF. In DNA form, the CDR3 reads TGTGCCAGCTCAGGGAGGGGTAGCAATCAGCCCCAGCATTTT.

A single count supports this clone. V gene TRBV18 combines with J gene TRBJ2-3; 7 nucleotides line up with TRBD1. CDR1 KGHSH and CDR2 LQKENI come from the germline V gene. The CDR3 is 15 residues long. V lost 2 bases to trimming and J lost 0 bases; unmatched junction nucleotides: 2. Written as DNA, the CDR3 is TGTGCCAGCTCACCAGACAGGGCCAGCACAGATACGCAGTATTTT. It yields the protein CASSPDRASTDTQYF.

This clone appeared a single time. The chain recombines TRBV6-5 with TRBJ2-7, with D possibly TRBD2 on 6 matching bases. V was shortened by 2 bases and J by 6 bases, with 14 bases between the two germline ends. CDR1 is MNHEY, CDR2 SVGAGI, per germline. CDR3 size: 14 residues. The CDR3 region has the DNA TGTGCCAGCAGTTACCCCGGGAGACTAGGCGAGCAGTACTTC. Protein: CASSYPGRLGEQYF.

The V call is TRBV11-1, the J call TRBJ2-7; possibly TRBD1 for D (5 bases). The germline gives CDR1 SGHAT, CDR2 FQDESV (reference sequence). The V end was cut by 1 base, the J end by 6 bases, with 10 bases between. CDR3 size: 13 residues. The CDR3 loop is CASSLVGRGEQYF. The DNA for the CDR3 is TGTGCCAGCAGCTTAGTGGGGCGTGGCGAGCAGTACTTC.

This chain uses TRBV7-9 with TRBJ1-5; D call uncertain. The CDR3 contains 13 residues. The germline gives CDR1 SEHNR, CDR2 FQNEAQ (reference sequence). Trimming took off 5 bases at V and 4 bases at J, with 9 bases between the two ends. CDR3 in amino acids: CASSRQENQPQHF. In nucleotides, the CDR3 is TGTGCCAGCAGCCGGCAGGAAAATCAGCCCCAGCATTTT.

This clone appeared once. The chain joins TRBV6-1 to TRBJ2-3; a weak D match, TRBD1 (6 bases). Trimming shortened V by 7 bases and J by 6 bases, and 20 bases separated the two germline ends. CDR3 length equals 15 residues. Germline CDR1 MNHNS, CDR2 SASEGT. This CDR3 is CASTKQTTGKDTQYF. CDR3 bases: TGTGCCAGCACCAAGCAAACTACAGGGAAGGATACGCAGTATTTT.

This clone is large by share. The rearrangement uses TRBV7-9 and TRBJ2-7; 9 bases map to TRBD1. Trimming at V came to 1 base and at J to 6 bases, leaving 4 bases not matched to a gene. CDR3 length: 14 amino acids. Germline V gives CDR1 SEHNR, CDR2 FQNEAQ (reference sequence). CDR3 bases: TGTGCCAGCAGCTTAGGGACAGGGGTAAGCGAGCAGTACTTC. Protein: CASSLGTGVSEQYF.

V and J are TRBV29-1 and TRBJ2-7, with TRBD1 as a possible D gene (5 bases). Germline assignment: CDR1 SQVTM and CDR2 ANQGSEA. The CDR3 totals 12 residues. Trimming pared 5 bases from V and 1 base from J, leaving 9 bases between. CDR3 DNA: TGCAGCGTTCGACAGACATCCTACGAGCAGTACTTC. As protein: CSVRQTSYEQYF.

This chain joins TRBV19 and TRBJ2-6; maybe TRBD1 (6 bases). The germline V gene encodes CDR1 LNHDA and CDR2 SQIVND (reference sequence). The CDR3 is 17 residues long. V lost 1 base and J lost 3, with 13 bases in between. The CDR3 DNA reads TGTGCCAGTAGTATAGGGGCAGGGGTGGTTGGGGCCAACGTCCTGACTTTC. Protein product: CASSIGAGVVGANVLTF.

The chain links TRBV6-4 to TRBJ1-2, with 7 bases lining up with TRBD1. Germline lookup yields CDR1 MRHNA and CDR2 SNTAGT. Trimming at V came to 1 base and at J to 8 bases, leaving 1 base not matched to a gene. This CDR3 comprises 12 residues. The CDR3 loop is CASSDWTGGYTF. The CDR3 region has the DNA TGTGCCAGCAGTGACTGGACAGGAGGCTACACCTTC.

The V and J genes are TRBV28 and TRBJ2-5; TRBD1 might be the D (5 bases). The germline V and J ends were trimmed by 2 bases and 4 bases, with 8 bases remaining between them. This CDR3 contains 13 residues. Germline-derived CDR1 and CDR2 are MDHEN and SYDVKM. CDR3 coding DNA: TGTGCCAGCAGTTTAAGGGGCGCAGAGACCCAGTACTTC. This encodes CASSLRGAETQYF.

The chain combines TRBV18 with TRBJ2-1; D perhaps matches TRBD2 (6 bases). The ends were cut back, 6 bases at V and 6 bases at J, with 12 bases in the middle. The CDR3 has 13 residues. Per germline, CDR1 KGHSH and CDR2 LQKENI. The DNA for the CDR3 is TGTGCCAGCTCCTTCGGGACTTCCAATGAGCAGTTCTTC. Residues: CASSFGTSNEQFF.

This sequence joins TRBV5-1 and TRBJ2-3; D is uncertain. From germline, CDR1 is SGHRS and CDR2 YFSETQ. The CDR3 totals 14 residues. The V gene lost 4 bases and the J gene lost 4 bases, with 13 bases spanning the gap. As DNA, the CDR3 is TGCGCCAGCAGCCAGGATACTGCAGCAGATACGCAGTATTTT. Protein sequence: CASSQDTAADTQYF. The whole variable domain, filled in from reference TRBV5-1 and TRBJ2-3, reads KAGVTQTPRYLIKTRGQQVTLSCSPISGHRSVSWYQQTPGQGLQFLFEYFSETQRNKGNFPGRFSGRQFSNSRSEMNVSTLELGDSALYLCASSQDTAADTQYFGPGTRLTVL.

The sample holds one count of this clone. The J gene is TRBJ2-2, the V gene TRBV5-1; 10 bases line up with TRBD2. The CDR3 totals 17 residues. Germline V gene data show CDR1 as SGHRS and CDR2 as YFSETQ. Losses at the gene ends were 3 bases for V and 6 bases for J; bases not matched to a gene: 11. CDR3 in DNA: TGCGCCAGCAGCTCGGTGACTAGCGGGTCTACCTCCGGGGAGCTGTTTTTT. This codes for CASSSVTSGSTSGELFF.

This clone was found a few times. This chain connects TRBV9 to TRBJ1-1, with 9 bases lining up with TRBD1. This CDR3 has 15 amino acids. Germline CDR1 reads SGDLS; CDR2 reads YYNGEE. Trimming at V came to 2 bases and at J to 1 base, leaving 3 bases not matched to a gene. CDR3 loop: CASSVGTGSNTEAFF. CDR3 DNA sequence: TGTGCCAGCAGCGTCGGGACAGGGTCGAACACTGAAGCTTTCTTT.

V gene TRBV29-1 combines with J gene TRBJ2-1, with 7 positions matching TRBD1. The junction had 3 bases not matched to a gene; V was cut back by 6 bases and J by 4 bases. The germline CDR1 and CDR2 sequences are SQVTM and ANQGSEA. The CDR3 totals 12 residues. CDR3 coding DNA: TGCAGCGTAGGGACAGATTACAATGAGCAGTTCTTC. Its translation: CSVGTDYNEQFF.

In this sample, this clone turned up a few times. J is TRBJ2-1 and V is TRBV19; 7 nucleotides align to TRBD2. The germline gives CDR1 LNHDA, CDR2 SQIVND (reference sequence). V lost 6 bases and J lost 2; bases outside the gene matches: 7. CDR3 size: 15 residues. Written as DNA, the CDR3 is TGTGCCAGTAGGTCCACGGCGGGGGCCTACAATGAGCAGTTCTTC. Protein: CASRSTAGAYNEQFF.